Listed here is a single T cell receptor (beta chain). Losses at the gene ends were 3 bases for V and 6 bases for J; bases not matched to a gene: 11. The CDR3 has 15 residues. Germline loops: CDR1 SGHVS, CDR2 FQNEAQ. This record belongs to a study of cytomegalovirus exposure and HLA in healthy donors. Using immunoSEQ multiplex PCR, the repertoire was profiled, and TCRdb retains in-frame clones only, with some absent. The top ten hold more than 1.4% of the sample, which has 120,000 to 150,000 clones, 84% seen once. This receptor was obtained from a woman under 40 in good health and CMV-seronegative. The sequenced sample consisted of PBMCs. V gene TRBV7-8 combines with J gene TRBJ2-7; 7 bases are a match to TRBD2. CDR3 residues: CASSFKPGGRGEQYF. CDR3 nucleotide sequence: TGTGCCAGCAGCTTCAAGCCTGGTGGGAGGGGCGAGCAGTACTTC.